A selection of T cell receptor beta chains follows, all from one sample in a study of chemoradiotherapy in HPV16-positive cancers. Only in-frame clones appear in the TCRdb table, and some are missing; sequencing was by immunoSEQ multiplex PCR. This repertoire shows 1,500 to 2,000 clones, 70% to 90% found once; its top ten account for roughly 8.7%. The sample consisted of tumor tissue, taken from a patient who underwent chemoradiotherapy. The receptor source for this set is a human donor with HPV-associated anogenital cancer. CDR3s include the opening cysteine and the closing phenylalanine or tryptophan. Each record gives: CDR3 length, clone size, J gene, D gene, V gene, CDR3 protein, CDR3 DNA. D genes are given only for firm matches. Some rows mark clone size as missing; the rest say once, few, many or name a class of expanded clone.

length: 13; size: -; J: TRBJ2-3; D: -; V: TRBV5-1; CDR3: CASSPGSTDTQYF; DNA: TGCGCCAGCAGCCCGGGGAGCACAGATACGCAGTATTTT
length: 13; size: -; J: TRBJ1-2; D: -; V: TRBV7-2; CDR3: CASSKDQGYGYTF; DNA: TGTGCCAGCAGCAAAGACCAGGGATATGGCTACACCTTC
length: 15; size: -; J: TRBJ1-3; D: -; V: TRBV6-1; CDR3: CASSEFRGMGNTIYF; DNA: TGTGCCAGCAGTGAATTTAGGGGAATGGGAAACACCATATATTTT
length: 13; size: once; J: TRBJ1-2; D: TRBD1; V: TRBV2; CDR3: CASSPPGQGGYTF; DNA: TGTGCCAGCAGTCCCCCCGGACAGGGAGGCTACACCTTC
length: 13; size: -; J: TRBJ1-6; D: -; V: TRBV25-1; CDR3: CASKRGQESPLHF; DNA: TGTGCCAGCAAAAGGGGCCAAGAATCACCCCTCCACTTT
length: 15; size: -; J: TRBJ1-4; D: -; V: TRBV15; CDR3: CATSSGRQEGEKLFF; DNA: TGTGCCACCAGCAGTGGGCGGCAGGAGGGGGAAAAACTGTTTTTT
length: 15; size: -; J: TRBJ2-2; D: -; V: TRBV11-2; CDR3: CASSLLPHNTGELFF; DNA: TGTGCCAGCAGCCTACTCCCCCATAACACCGGGGAGCTGTTTTTT
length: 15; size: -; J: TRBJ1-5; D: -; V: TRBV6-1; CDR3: CASRGDGNSNQPQHF; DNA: TGTGCCAGCAGGGGTGATGGGAATAGCAATCAGCCCCAGCATTTT
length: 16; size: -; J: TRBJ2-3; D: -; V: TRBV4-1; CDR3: CASSRGEAISTDTQYF; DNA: TGCGCCAGCAGCCGAGGGGAAGCGATTAGCACAGATACGCAGTATTTT
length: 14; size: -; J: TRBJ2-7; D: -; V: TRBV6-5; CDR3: CASSYSGPEYEQYF; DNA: TGTGCCAGCAGTTACTCAGGCCCGGAATACGAGCAGTACTTC
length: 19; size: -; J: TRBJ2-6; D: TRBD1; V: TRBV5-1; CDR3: CASSLAEDREENGANVLTF; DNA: TGCGCCAGCAGCTTAGCGGAGGACAGGGAGGAGAATGGGGCCAACGTCCTGACTTTC
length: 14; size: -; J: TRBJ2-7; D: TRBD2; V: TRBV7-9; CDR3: CASSQGGLANEQYF; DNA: TGTGCCAGCAGCCAGGGAGGACTAGCAAACGAGCAGTACTTC
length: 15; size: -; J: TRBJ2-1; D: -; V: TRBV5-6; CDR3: CASSLGWARALEQFF; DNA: TGTGCCAGCAGCTTGGGGTGGGCGAGGGCACTAGAGCAGTTCTTC
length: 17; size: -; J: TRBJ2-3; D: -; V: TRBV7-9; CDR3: CASSQSWGQGLGHTQYF; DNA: TGTGCCAGCAGCCAATCGTGGGGGCAGGGATTGGGTCATACGCAGTATTTT
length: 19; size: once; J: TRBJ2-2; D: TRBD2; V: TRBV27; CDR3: CASSLRPSGGLRVPGELFF; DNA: TGTGCCAGCAGTTTAAGGCCTAGCGGGGGCCTAAGGGTCCCCGGGGAGCTGTTTTTT
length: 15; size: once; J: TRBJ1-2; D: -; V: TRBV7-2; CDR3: CASSLEPAANYGYTF; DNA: TGTGCCAGCAGCTTGGAGCCCGCAGCTAACTATGGCTACACCTTC
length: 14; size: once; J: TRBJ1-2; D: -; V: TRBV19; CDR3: CASTPRQTLYGYTF; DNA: TGTGCCAGTACCCCCAGACAGACACTCTATGGCTACACCTTC
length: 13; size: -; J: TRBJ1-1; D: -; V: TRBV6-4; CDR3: CASRKEGYTEAFF; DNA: TGTGCCAGCAGGAAAGAAGGATACACTGAAGCTTTCTTT
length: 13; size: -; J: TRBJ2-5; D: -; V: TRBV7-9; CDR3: CASSLDGGTAQYF; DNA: TGTGCCAGCAGCTTGGACGGAGGAACGGCCCAGTACTTC
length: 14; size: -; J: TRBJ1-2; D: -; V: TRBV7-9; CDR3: CASSHGPRAYGYTF; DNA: TGTGCCAGCAGCCACGGACCCCGGGCGTATGGCTACACCTTC
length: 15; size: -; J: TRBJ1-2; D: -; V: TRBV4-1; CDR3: CASSQDPGPNYGYTF; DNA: TGCGCCAGCAGCCAAGACCCGGGACCGAACTATGGCTACACCTTC
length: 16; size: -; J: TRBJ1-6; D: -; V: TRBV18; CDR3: CASSPQSAGYNSPLHF; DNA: TGTGCCAGCTCACCACAGTCGGCAGGGTATAATTCACCCCTCCACTTT
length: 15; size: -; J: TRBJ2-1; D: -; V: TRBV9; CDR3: CASSVGLSSYNEQFF; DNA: TGTGCCAGCAGCGTAGGTTTATCTTCCTACAATGAGCAGTTCTTC
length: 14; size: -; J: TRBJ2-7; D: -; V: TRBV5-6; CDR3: CASRLGVGAYEQYF; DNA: TGTGCCAGCAGGCTGGGGGTGGGGGCCTACGAGCAGTACTTC